These T cell receptor beta chains were read from a single sample in a study of blood T cell repertoires in COVID-19. Produced via immunoSEQ multiplex PCR; TCRdb's table is partial and in-frame only. In the table there are some 200,000 clones, about 82% of which are singletons. Sequenced material: peripheral blood. All receptors come from a man aged 60 to 75 with COVID-19, enrolled during active disease. The CDR3 runs from the conserved cysteine through the conserved F or W. A D gene is named only where the DNA matches it firmly. Not every row has a clone size; where given, it reads once, few, many or a size class.

TRBJ2-5 NA NA TRBV7-2 CASSQQGGAYFETQYF TGTGCCAGCAGCCAACAGGGGGGGGCCTATTTCGAGACCCAGTACTTC
TRBJ2-1 NA TRBD1 TRBV7-9 CASSLPGQVYNEQFF TGTGCCAGCAGCTTGCCGGGACAGGTATATAATGAGCAGTTCTTC
TRBJ2-7 NA TRBD2 TRBV30 CAWSSGDPYEQYF TGTGCCTGGAGTAGCGGGGACCCCTACGAGCAGTACTTC
TRBJ1-1 NA TRBD1 TRBV24-1 CATSDSHAGGLTEAFF TGTGCCACCAGTGATTCCCACGCAGGGGGCCTCACTGAAGCTTTCTTT
TRBJ2-5 NA NA TRBV5-4 CASSLGAQETQYF TGTGCCAGCAGCTTGGGGGCACAGGAGACCCAGTACTTC
TRBJ2-1 NA NA TRBV20-1 CSASRSGRYNEQFF TGCAGTGCTAGTAGGTCAGGCCGTTACAATGAGCAGTTCTTC
TRBJ1-4 NA TRBD1 TRBV19 CASSMRKQGAEKLFF TGTGCCAGTAGTATGCGAAAACAGGGGGCGGAAAAACTGTTTTTT
TRBJ2-5 NA NA TRBV5-4 CASSLEATGQETQYF TGTGCCAGCAGCTTGGAAGCGACTGGCCAAGAGACCCAGTACTTC
TRBJ1-1 NA NA TRBV18 CASSASVDSSTEAFF TGTGCCAGCTCAGCCTCCGTTGACAGTTCCACTGAAGCTTTCTTT
TRBJ1-1 NA TRBD1 TRBV5-1 CASSPAGQGQAF TGCGCCAGCAGCCCTGCCGGCCAGGGACAGGCCTTT
TRBJ2-1 once TRBD2 TRBV27 CASSSSGRRNNEQFF TGTGCCAGCAGTTCTAGCGGGAGACGCAACAATGAGCAGTTCTTC
TRBJ1-1 few NA TRBV12-3/TRBV12-4 CASSRRGNTEAFF TGTGCCAGCAGTAGACGGGGGAACACTGAAGCTTTCTTT
TRBJ1-2 NA TRBD1 TRBV15 CATSSGTRDRVYGYTF TGTGCCACCAGCTCCGGGACCCGGGACAGGGTCTATGGCTACACCTTC
TRBJ2-5 NA NA TRBV27 CASIGNKEETQYF TGTGCCAGCATTGGCAACAAAGAAGAGACCCAGTACTTC
TRBJ1-6 few TRBD1 TRBV6-2/TRBV6-3 CASSRDRGSHSPLHF TGTGCCAGCAGCCGGGACAGGGGTTCACATTCACCCCTCCACTTT
TRBJ1-4 NA NA TRBV4-1 CASSRQLTTNEKLFF TGCGCCAGCAGCCGACAGCTTACAACTAATGAAAAACTGTTTTTT
TRBJ1-1 once NA TRBV2 CASRDTLNTEAFF TGTGCCAGCAGGGACACTTTGAACACTGAAGCTTTCTTT
TRBJ1-5 NA NA TRBV13 CASSPDPGQPQHF TGTGCCAGCAGCCCGGACCCGGGGCAGCCCCAGCATTTT
TRBJ1-1 NA NA TRBV4-1 CASSQVGQGVQAFF TGCGCCAGCAGCCAAGTTGGCCAAGGAGTTCAAGCTTTCTTT
TRBJ1-1 NA NA TRBV11-2 CASSLDPGNTEAFF TGTGCCAGCAGCTTAGATCCAGGGAACACTGAAGCTTTCTTT
TRBJ1-1 NA NA TRBV12-3/TRBV12-4 CASSPQGSAFF TGTGCCAGCAGTCCGCAGGGTAGTGCTTTCTTT
TRBJ2-1 NA TRBD1 TRBV7-3 CASSLTGTGKYNEQFF TGTGCCAGCAGCTTAACCGGGACAGGGAAGTACAATGAGCAGTTCTTC
TRBJ2-1 NA NA TRBV6-5 CASSRGTTPYNEQFF TGTGCCAGCAGCCGCGGGACGACCCCCTACAATGAGCAGTTCTTC
TRBJ2-2 NA NA TRBV7-9 CASSLARSRETGELFF TGTGCCAGCAGCTTAGCAAGGAGTCGGGAGACCGGGGAGCTGTTTTTT
TRBJ1-3 few NA TRBV28 CASRPTGSGNTIYF TGTGCCAGCAGGCCGACGGGCTCTGGAAACACCATATATTTT
TRBJ1-2 NA NA TRBV29-1 CSVEQGFDYGYTF TGCAGCGTCGAACAGGGATTTGACTATGGCTACACCTTC
TRBJ1-4 NA NA TRBV9 CASSLQGTNEKLFF TGTGCCAGCAGCTTACAGGGCACTAATGAAAAACTGTTTTTT
TRBJ1-1 NA NA TRBV10-2 CASRRGNTEAFF TGCGCCAGCCGGAGGGGGAACACTGAAGCTTTCTTT
TRBJ1-6 NA NA TRBV28 CASKSGGGSPLHF TGTGCCAGCAAAAGCGGGGGCGGATCACCCCTCCACTTT
TRBJ2-2 NA NA TRBV7-2 CASSLQGTTGELFF TGTGCCAGCAGCCTCCAGGGGACCACCGGGGAGCTGTTTTTT
TRBJ1-2 few TRBD1 TRBV19 CASSITGTGHYGYTF TGTGCCAGTAGTATAACGGGGACAGGGCACTATGGCTACACCTTC
TRBJ1-5 NA NA TRBV18 CASSLRDSWMGGNQPQHF TGTGCCAGCTCACTCCGGGACTCTTGGATGGGCGGCAATCAGCCCCAGCATTTT
TRBJ1-6 NA NA TRBV19 CASSMQGHSPLHF TGTGCCAGTAGTATGCAGGGGCATTCACCCCTCCACTTT
TRBJ2-3 NA NA TRBV21-1 CASSRSSGIRTDTQYF TGTGCCAGCAGCCGATCTAGCGGGATCCGCACAGATACGCAGTATTTT
TRBJ2-3 NA TRBD2 TRBV10-3 CAITGGLAGTDTQYF TGTGCCATCACGGGGGGACTAGCGGGAACAGATACGCAGTATTTT
TRBJ2-1 NA TRBD2 TRBV4-2 CASSHPKTSGSRDNEQFF TGTGCCAGCAGCCATCCAAAGACTAGCGGGAGTAGAGACAATGAGCAGTTCTTC
TRBJ1-5 NA TRBD1 TRBV4-1 CASSLGQGSLSNQPQHF TGCGCCAGCAGTCTCGGACAGGGGTCCTTGAGCAATCAGCCCCAGCATTTT
TRBJ1-2 once TRBD1 TRBV11-2 CASSPGTGLYGYTF TGTGCCAGCAGCCCGGGGACAGGACTCTATGGCTACACCTTC
TRBJ1-6 NA NA TRBV6-5 CASSLGLRSPLHF TGTGCCAGCAGTCTGGGACTGCGTTCACCCCTCCACTTT
TRBJ2-7 NA NA TRBV18 CASSPEVPEQYF TGTGCCAGCTCACCGGAGGTTCCCGAGCAGTACTTC
TRBJ1-2 NA NA TRBV18 CASSHRTVTNYGYTF TGTGCCAGCTCACACAGGACGGTAACGAACTATGGCTACACCTTC
TRBJ1-2 NA NA TRBV6-6 CASSYRSGLDGYTF TGTGCCAGCAGTTACAGGTCAGGGCTAGATGGCTACACCTTC